This TCR beta chain originates from a study of cytomegalovirus exposure and HLA in healthy donors. The repertoire was sequenced with immunoSEQ multiplex PCR; TCRdb's copy has only in-frame clones and lacks some. In the table there are 150,000 to 200,000 clones, approximately 87% of which are singletons. Trimming removed 6 bases at V and 7 bases at J, with 10 bases between. This CDR3 is built from 10 residues. CDR1 is SQVTM and CDR2 is ANQGSEA in the germline V gene. While the first cohort had 650 to 850 subjects, the donors belonged to the separate validation cohort of fewer than 150 subjects. The sequencing input was PBMCs. The chain recombines TRBV29-1 with TRBJ2-7; D is unclear. The TCR comes from a woman between 25 and 40 years old in good health and CMV-seronegative. Here the CDR3 reads CSVFRGEQYF. The CDR3 DNA reads TGCAGCGTCTTTCGCGGAGAGCAGTACTTC.